Shown below are 12 T cell receptor beta chains from a single sample sequenced in a study of T-cell reconstitution after alpha-beta-depleted transplantation in children. Unique molecular identifiers tagged the TCRbeta library. TCRdb reprocessed the PCR reads with MiXCR, giving one entry per CDR3 protein. The sample yields 360,000 or so distinct CDR3 sequences, 20% seen once. Specimen: PBMCs from the stem cell graft donor, collected from the stem cell graft. Receptor source: a human donor who donated a stem cell graft to a child with acute myeloid leukemia.

The rearrangement joins TRBV27 to TRBJ2-1; D unresolved. V shed 0 bases and J shed 5 bases, with 11 bases lying between them. This CDR3 comprises 15 residues. Germline loops: CDR1 MNHEY, CDR2 SMNVEV (reference sequence). This chain's CDR3 is CASSLSGQANNEQFF. As DNA, the CDR3 is TGTGCCAGCAGTTTATCGGGCCAGGCGAACAATGAGCAGTTCTTC.

V usage is TRBV2 and J usage is TRBJ1-1; possible D gene TRBD1, 6 bases. Germline CDR1 reads SNHLY; CDR2 reads FYNNEI. Trimming shortened V by 7 bases and J by 0 bases, and 12 bases separated the two germline ends. The CDR3 extends over 14 amino acids. As DNA, the CDR3 is TGTGCCAGCACAACGACAGGACTGAACACTGAAGCTTTCTTT. Residues: CASTTTGLNTEAFF.

This clonotype was observed at least ten times. The V call is TRBV4-2, the J call TRBJ2-1, with 10 bases lining up with TRBD2. The CDR3 runs to 17 residues. CDR1 is LGHNA and CDR2 is YNFKEQ in the germline V gene. With V trimmed by 0 bases and J by 10 bases, 12 bases remained unmatched. DNA for the CDR3: TGTGCCAGCAGCCAAGACGTCGGGCTAGCGGGAGCGATCGAGCAGTTCTTC. Its protein product is CASSQDVGLAGAIEQFF.

V is TRBV7-2 and J is TRBJ2-4; D gene unclear. Trimming took 8 bases from V and 0 from J, leaving 5 bases between them. This CDR3 comprises 12 residues. In germline, CDR1 is SGHTA, CDR2 FQGNSA. CDR3: CASSKAKNIQYF. In DNA form, the CDR3 reads TGTGCCAGCTCAAAAGCCAAAAACATTCAGTACTTC.

This rearrangement joins TRBV29-1 to TRBJ2-7; 7 bases are a match to TRBD2. The CDR3 runs 13 residues. Losses at the gene ends were 6 bases for V and 0 bases for J; bases not matched to a gene: 5. Germline V CDR1 and CDR2: SQVTM, ANQGSEA. For the CDR3, the DNA is TGCAGCGTCCTGGGAGGGTACTCCTACGAGCAGTACTTC. Translating it yields CSVLGGYSYEQYF.

The table lists this clonotype with a few counts. The chain is built from TRBV27 and TRBJ2-3; TRBD1 might be the D (5 bases). Germline V CDR1 and CDR2: MNHEY, SMNVEV (reference sequence). The V gene lost 0 bases and the J gene lost 1 base, with 14 bases spanning the gap. The CDR3 is 17 amino acids. Written as DNA, the CDR3 is TGTGCCAGCAGTTTATCTCGCAGACCAGGGCGCACAGATACGCAGTATTTT. The encoded protein is CASSLSRRPGRTDTQYF.

This chain links TRBV10-2 with TRBJ1-4; D is uncertain. CDR1 WSHSY and CDR2 SAAADI come from the germline V gene. Trimming removed 3 bases from V and 5 bases from J, with 10 bases in between. The CDR3 consists of 14 residues. CDR3 in DNA: TGCGCCAGCAGTGACGAGACAAGGAATGAAAAACTGTTTTTT. Its translation is CASSDETRNEKLFF.

For this clonotype: A read error may be the cause here, since a much bigger clone is one base away. The CDR3 sequence is CASSFVGLTGQGYGYTF. The CDR3 DNA follows: TGTGCCAGCAGTTTTGTTGGGTTAACGGGACAAGGCTATGGCTACACCTTC. This rearrangement joins TRBV12-3 or TRBV12-4 to TRBJ1-2; weak D call: TRBD1 (6 bases). The CDR3 contains 17 residues. V lost 3 bases and J 4 bases, leaving 21 bases between the germline ends.

V gene TRBV7-9 combines with J gene TRBJ2-7; D remains ambiguous. Trimming took 1 base from V and 0 from J, leaving 7 bases between them. The CDR3 has 14 residues. Germline V gene data show CDR1 as SEHNR and CDR2 as FQNEAQ (reference sequence). The CDR3: CASSLGGNSYEQYF. The CDR3 DNA reads TGTGCCAGCAGCTTAGGAGGCAACTCCTACGAGCAGTACTTC.

This clonotype was picked up a small number of times. V usage is TRBV4-1 and J usage is TRBJ1-5, with a weak D call TRBD1 (5 bases). V lost 0 bases to trimming and J lost 2 bases, with 11 bases between them. This CDR3 is 16 amino acids long. Germline V gene lookup returns CDR1 MGHRA and CDR2 YSYEKL. The CDR3 DNA follows: TGCGCCAGCAGCCAAGATCCTTTCAGGGGCAATCAGCCCCAGCATTTT. Translation: CASSQDPFRGNQPQHF.

The rearrangement links TRBV29-1 to TRBJ1-1; D is perhaps TRBD1 (5 bases). This CDR3 contains 13 residues. The germline V gene encodes CDR1 SQVTM and CDR2 ANQGSEA. The V end was cut by 4 bases, the J end by 1 base, with 10 bases between. This CDR3 reads CSVGPGTNTEAFF. CDR3 nucleotide sequence: TGCAGCGTTGGACCAGGGACGAACACTGAAGCTTTCTTT.

This clonotype was observed once. This chain uses TRBV2 with TRBJ2-7; 10 bases match TRBD2. CDR3 length equals 16 residues. V shed 6 bases, J shed 3 bases, and the junction held 11 bases outside the gene matches. Germline CDR1 SNHLY, CDR2 FYNNEI. The CDR3 spells CASSPSGSQLVYEQYF. The CDR3 nucleotides read TGTGCCAGCAGCCCTAGCGGGAGTCAGCTGGTCTACGAGCAGTACTTC.